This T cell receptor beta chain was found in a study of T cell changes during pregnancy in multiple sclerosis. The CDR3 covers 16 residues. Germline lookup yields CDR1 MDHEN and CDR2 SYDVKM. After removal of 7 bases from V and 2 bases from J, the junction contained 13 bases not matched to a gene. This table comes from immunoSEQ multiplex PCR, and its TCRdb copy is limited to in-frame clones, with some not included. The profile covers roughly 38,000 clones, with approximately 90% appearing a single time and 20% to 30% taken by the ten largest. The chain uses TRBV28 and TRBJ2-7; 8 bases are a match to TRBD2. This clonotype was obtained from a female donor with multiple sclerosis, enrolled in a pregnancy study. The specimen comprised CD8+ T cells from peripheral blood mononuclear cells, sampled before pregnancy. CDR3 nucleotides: TGTGCCAGCACGATGTCAGCGGGAGCGAACGCCTACGAGCAGTACTTC. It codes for CASTMSAGANAYEQYF.